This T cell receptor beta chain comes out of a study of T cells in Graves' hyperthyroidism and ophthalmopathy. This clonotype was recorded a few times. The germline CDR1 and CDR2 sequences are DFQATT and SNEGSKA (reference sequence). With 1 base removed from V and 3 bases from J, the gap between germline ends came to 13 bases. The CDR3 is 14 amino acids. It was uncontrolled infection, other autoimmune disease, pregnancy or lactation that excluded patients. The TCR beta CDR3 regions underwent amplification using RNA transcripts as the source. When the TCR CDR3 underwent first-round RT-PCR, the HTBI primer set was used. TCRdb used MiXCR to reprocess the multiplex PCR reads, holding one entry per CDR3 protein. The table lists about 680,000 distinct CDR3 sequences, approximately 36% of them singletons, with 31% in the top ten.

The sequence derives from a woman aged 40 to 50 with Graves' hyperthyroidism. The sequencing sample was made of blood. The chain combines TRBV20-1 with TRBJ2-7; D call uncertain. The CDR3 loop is CSARGERIGYEQYF. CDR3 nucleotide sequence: TGCAGTGCTAGAGGCGAGAGGATTGGCTACGAGCAGTACTTC.